What follows are 23 T cell receptor beta chains derived from one specimen sequenced in a study of blood T cell repertoires in COVID-19. Assay used: immunoSEQ multiplex PCR; TCRdb lists only in-frame clones, some missing. This table holds roughly 140,000 clones, roughly 85% found once. Source material: peripheral blood. The receptors derive from a man between 65 and 79 years old with acute or convalescent COVID-19.

The chain carries TRBV11-2 and TRBJ2-5, with D hard to call. The length of the CDR3 is 14 residues. CDR1 and CDR2 from the germline V gene are SGHAT and FQNNGV. Trimming cost V 1 base and J 7 bases, with 13 bases left between them. The CDR3 loop reads CASSLGPTMGTQYF. The CDR3 bases are TGTGCCAGCAGCTTAGGGCCAACTATGGGGACCCAGTACTTC. Looking up the rest from reference TRBV11-2 and TRBJ2-5 gives the full variable domain: EAGVAQSPRYKIIEKRQSVAFWCNPISGHATLYWYQQILGQGPKLLIQFQNNGVVDDSQLPKDRFSAERLKGVDSTLKIQPAKLEDSAVYLCASSLGPTMGTQYFGPGTRLLVL.

The CDR3 bases are TGTGCCAGCAGTTACGACCGACAGGGATACAACTATGGCTACACCTTC. Its protein is CASSYDRQGYNYGYTF. The chain joins TRBV6-5 to TRBJ1-2, with 7 bases matching TRBD1. Germline V gene sequence: CDR1 MNHEY, CDR2 SVGAGI. V was clipped by 2 bases and J by 2 bases; unmatched bases: 8. The CDR3 consists of 16 residues.

A few counts support this clone. The chain recombines TRBV4-3 with TRBJ1-4; TRBD1 agrees at 10 bases. CDR3 length equals 15 residues. Germline CDR1 and CDR2: LGHNA and YSLEER. V lost 0 bases, J lost 11 bases, and 6 bases stayed unmatched. DNA of the CDR3: TGCGCCAGCAGCCAAGACGGTGGACAGGGGGGCAAACTGTTTTTT. As protein: CASSQDGGQGGKLFF.

The chain employs TRBV6-4 and TRBJ2-7, with 7 bases fitting TRBD2. Germline V gene lookup returns CDR1 MRHNA and CDR2 SNTAGT. CDR3 length: 15 amino acids. J gave up 0 bases and V 5 bases, and 7 bases lay outside the gene matches. This chain's CDR3 is CASSINAGASYEQYF. Written as DNA, the CDR3 is TGTGCCAGCAGTATAAACGCGGGAGCCTCCTACGAGCAGTACTTC.

The chain links TRBV5-1 to TRBJ2-7; a weak D match, TRBD2 (7 bases). The CDR3 is 12 amino acids. Trimming pared 5 bases from V and 2 bases from J, leaving 8 bases between. The germline V gene encodes CDR1 SGHRS and CDR2 YFSETQ. CDR3 DNA: TGCGCCAGCAGGCGGGGGCCCTACGAGCAGTACTTC. As protein: CASRRGPYEQYF.

V and J are TRBV6-4 and TRBJ2-5, with a possible D match to TRBD2 (6 bases). Germline CDR1 MRHNA, CDR2 SNTAGT. V lost 11 bases and J 5 bases, leaving 18 bases between the germline ends. This CDR3 is 13 amino acids long. DNA of the CDR3: TGTGCCGCAGGCCCGGCCCGGGGGGAGACCCAGTACTTC. Translated: CAAGPARGETQYF.

This clone was picked up one time. The V call is TRBV24-1, the J call TRBJ2-1; 10 bases match TRBD2. CDR1 is KGHDR, CDR2 SFDVKD, per germline. The CDR3 length is 14 residues. V lost 5 bases, J lost 8 bases, and 5 bases stayed unmatched. The DNA for the CDR3 is TGTGCCACCAGTGCTAGCGGGAGTATCCATGAGCAGTTCTTC. Residues: CATSASGSIHEQFF.

The chain couples TRBV7-8 to TRBJ1-4, with a possible D match to TRBD1 (6 bases). V was clipped by 2 bases and J by 3 bases, with 16 bases between them. The germline V gene encodes CDR1 SGHVS and CDR2 FQNEAQ. The CDR3 is 17 amino acids. The CDR3 region is CASSLSLPQGSNEKLFF. The CDR3, as DNA: TGTGCCAGCAGCTTAAGTTTGCCCCAGGGGTCTAATGAAAAACTGTTTTTT.

The CDR3 coding sequence is TGTGCCAGCAGCGCTCGGACAGGGACCAATTCACCCCTCCACTTT. Protein sequence: CASSARTGTNSPLHF. The V and J genes are TRBV9 and TRBJ1-6; 8 positions agree with TRBD1. This CDR3 is built from 15 residues. Per the germline V gene, CDR1 is SGDLS and CDR2 is YYNGEE. Trimming removed 3 bases from V and 7 bases from J; junction bases left unmatched: 6.

This chain uses TRBV7-2 with TRBJ2-1; the D gene is possibly TRBD1 (6 bases). The germline gives CDR1 SGHTA, CDR2 FQGNSA. This CDR3 comprises 15 residues. Trimming pared 1 base from V and 4 bases from J, leaving 11 bases between. The CDR3 loop reads CASSLDHGTYNEQFF. The CDR3 DNA sequence: TGTGCCAGCAGCTTAGACCACGGGACATACAATGAGCAGTTCTTC.

The chain uses TRBV7-2 and TRBJ2-5; 7 bases agree with TRBD1. The CDR3 totals 15 residues. The V gene's germline CDR1 is SGHTA and CDR2 FQGNSA. With V trimmed by 5 bases and J by 1 base, 7 bases remained unmatched. The CDR3 DNA is TGTGCCAGCAGCAAACAAACAGGGGTCCAAGAGACCCAGTACTTC. Its translation is CASSKQTGVQETQYF.

V is TRBV3-1 (or the pseudogene TRBV3-2) and J is TRBJ2-5; a weak D match, TRBD2 (5 bases). Germline V gene lookup returns CDR1 LGHDT and CDR2 YNNKEL (reference sequence). Trimming stripped 0 bases from V and 2 bases from J, with 10 bases between. This CDR3 has 15 residues. This CDR3 reads CASSQDWTGQETQYF. CDR3 DNA sequence: TGTGCCAGCAGCCAAGATTGGACGGGGCAAGAGACCCAGTACTTC.

J is TRBJ2-7 and V is TRBV11-2, with TRBD2 matching 9 bases. Per the germline V gene, CDR1 is SGHAT and CDR2 is FQNNGV. CDR3 length equals 15 residues. V lost 4 bases to trimming and J lost 4 bases; unmatched junction nucleotides: 8. The CDR3 loop is CASSSGASGTYEQYF. The CDR3 bases are TGTGCCAGCAGCTCCGGGGCTAGCGGGACGTACGAGCAGTACTTC.

This sequence joins TRBV4-1 and TRBJ1-2; D is uncertain. Germline-derived CDR1 and CDR2 are MGHRA and YSYEKL. V was cut by 0 bases and J by 5 bases, with 16 bases left in between. The CDR3 has 16 residues. The CDR3 protein is CASSQDWAGGRYGYTF. CDR3 DNA: TGCGCCAGCAGCCAAGACTGGGCAGGAGGGCGATATGGCTACACCTTC.

J is TRBJ2-1 and V is TRBV6-4; 7 bases align to TRBD1. The germline gives CDR1 MRHNA, CDR2 SNTAGT. The trim removed 4 bases at V and 6 bases at J, leaving 3 bases unmatched. The CDR3 is made up of 13 amino acids. CDR3 protein: CASSGQGGNEQFF. CDR3 sequence (DNA): TGTGCCAGCAGTGGACAGGGTGGCAATGAGCAGTTCTTC.

The chain carries TRBV21-1 and TRBJ1-1. TRBV21-1 is a pseudogene. The CDR3 is 13 residues long. The CDR3 loop is CASSPAGDTEAFF. CDR3 coding DNA: TGTGCCAGCAGCCCGGCGGGGGACACTGAAGCTTTCTTT.

This clone was seen only once. The chain carries TRBV19 and TRBJ2-1; 11 positions match TRBD2. V lost 5 bases, J lost 12 bases, and 12 bases stayed unmatched. CDR3 length: 15 residues. Per germline, CDR1 LNHDA and CDR2 SQIVND (reference sequence). The CDR3 region has the DNA TGTGCCAGTAGTTCGAGACTAGCGGGGCAGGAATCGCAGTTCTTC. It yields the protein CASSSRLAGQESQFF.

This sequence joins TRBV9 and TRBJ2-7, with unresolved D. CDR1 SGDLS and CDR2 YYNGEE come from the germline V gene. The CDR3 covers 14 residues. V dropped 0 bases and J dropped 0 bases, with 7 bases sitting between them. DNA of the CDR3: TGTGCCAGCAGCGTAGACTTCGACTCCTACGAGCAGTACTTC. It codes for CASSVDFDSYEQYF.

This chain connects TRBV7-2 to TRBJ2-1; D gene unclear. CDR3 length: 15 residues. Germline values: CDR1 SGHTA, CDR2 FQGNSA. V was pared by 1 base and J by 7 bases, with 14 bases between. The chain's CDR3 is CASSLETGRYNEQFF. The CDR3 DNA reads as TGTGCCAGCAGCTTAGAAACGGGTAGATATAATGAGCAGTTCTTC.

The rearrangement joins TRBV29-1 to TRBJ2-1, with 7 bases aligning to TRBD1. This CDR3 is 15 amino acids long. Trimming cost V 4 bases and J 7 bases; bases outside gene matches: 13. CDR1 is SQVTM and CDR2 is ANQGSEA in the germline V gene. The CDR3 loop is CSVARTGGLGNEQFF. The CDR3 nucleotides read TGCAGCGTTGCTAGGACAGGTGGTTTGGGGAATGAGCAGTTCTTC.

The chain is built from TRBV19 and TRBJ2-7; 10 bases are shared with TRBD2. CDR3 length: 15 amino acids. V lost 5 bases, J lost 6 bases, and 10 bases stayed unmatched. In germline, CDR1 is LNHDA, CDR2 SQIVND (reference sequence). In DNA form, the CDR3 reads TGTGCCAGTAGTCCCAAAGCGGGAGGGCCGGGCGAGCAGTACTTC. It translates to CASSPKAGGPGEQYF.

The chain couples TRBV6-5 to TRBJ1-2; TRBD1 is a possible D gene (6 bases). With 3 bases removed from V and 3 bases from J, the gap between germline ends came to 11 bases. Germline V gene data show CDR1 as MNHEY and CDR2 as SVGAGI. The CDR3 sequence is 14 residues long. In DNA, the CDR3 is TGTGCCAGCAGTTATGGGGGCGCGGACTATGGCTACACCTTC. Translating it yields CASSYGGADYGYTF.

The chain recombines TRBV19 with TRBJ1-4; D call uncertain. V was pared by 1 base and J by 7 bases, with 4 bases between. This CDR3 spans 12 amino acids. CDR1 and CDR2 from the germline V gene are LNHDA and SQIVND (reference sequence). CDR3 sequence reads: CASSIVGEKLFF. DNA for the CDR3: TGTGCCAGTAGTATAGTCGGTGAAAAACTGTTTTTT.